These 17 T cell receptor beta chains originate from one sample sequenced in a study of cytomegalovirus exposure and HLA in healthy donors. 60 Vbeta and 13 Jbeta primers were used in PCR. Sequencing was performed with immunoSEQ multiplex PCR; in TCRdb, only in-frame clones are kept and a portion is missing. The profile shows some 200,000 clones, around four fifths of them singletons. Sequences were obtained from PBMCs. These receptors were obtained from a female donor in good health and CMV-seronegative.

The gene calls are TRBV7-9 and TRBJ1-2; D ambiguous. The CDR3 totals 14 residues. Between the trimmed V and J ends, which lost 3 bases and 3 bases, there was a span of 11 bases. CDR1 SEHNR and CDR2 FQNEAQ come from the germline V gene (reference sequence). In nucleotides, the CDR3 is TGTGCCAGCAGCTTCCCCGGGAGGGACTATGGCTACACCTTC. This codes for CASSFPGRDYGYTF.

The V and J genes are TRBV9 and TRBJ2-1; 8 nucleotides agree with TRBD2. Germline lookup yields CDR1 SGDLS and CDR2 YYNGEE. CDR3 length equals 15 residues. Trimming cost V 1 base and J 4 bases; bases outside gene matches: 4. This CDR3 reads CASSVTAGVYNEQFF. Here the CDR3 DNA reads TGTGCCAGCAGCGTAACAGCGGGAGTTTACAATGAGCAGTTCTTC.

The rearrangement uses TRBV15 and TRBJ1-2; TRBD1 matches at 10 bases. Germline lookup yields CDR1 LNHNV and CDR2 YYDKDF (reference sequence). V was clipped by 4 bases and J by 8 bases; unmatched bases: 16. CDR3 length: 17 residues. The DNA for the CDR3 is TGTGCCACCAGCATACCTCTGGGACAGGGGATAGGACGCGGCTACACCTTC. Translation: CATSIPLGQGIGRGYTF.

The chain links TRBV5-1 to TRBJ1-1; D not certain. CDR3 size: 13 residues. Germline values: CDR1 SGHRS, CDR2 YFSETQ. Trimming cost V 5 bases and J 2 bases, with 10 bases left between them. The CDR3: CASSSIPNTEAFF. Written as DNA, the CDR3 is TGCGCCAGCAGTAGTATACCAAACACTGAAGCTTTCTTT.

This rearrangement joins TRBV28 to TRBJ2-7, with D unresolved. Germline assignment: CDR1 MDHEN and CDR2 SYDVKM. CDR3 length: 14 residues. V was trimmed by 5 bases and J by 3 bases, leaving 14 bases between them. CDR3 region: CASSDSGEVYEQYF. The CDR3 DNA sequence: TGTGCCAGCAGTGATAGTGGAGAGGTCTACGAGCAGTACTTC. Complete variable domain (other parts from reference TRBV28 and TRBJ2-7): DVKVTQSSRYLVKRTGEKVFLECVQDMDHENMFWYRQDPGLGLRLIYFSYDVKMKEKGDIPEGYSVSREKKERFSLILESASTNQTSMYLCASSDSGEVYEQYFGPGTRLTVT.

The chain uses TRBV5-4 and TRBJ2-7, with a weak D call TRBD1 (5 bases). Between the trimmed V and J ends, which lost 0 bases and 2 bases, there was a span of 9 bases. The CDR3 consists of 14 residues. Germline CDR1 reads SGHNT; CDR2 reads YYREEE (reference sequence). In DNA form, the CDR3 reads TGTGCCAGCAGCTTGGCGCCAGGGACCTACGAGCAGTACTTC. Its protein is CASSLAPGTYEQYF.

J is TRBJ1-2 and V is TRBV28, with 7 bases that match TRBD1. Germline V gives CDR1 MDHEN, CDR2 SYDVKM. The CDR3 is made up of 13 amino acids. The J segment lost 1 base and the V segment lost 6 bases, leaving 2 bases of the junction unmatched. CDR3 coding DNA: TGTGCCAGCAGCGGACAGGTTAACTATGGCTACACCTTC. Its protein is CASSGQVNYGYTF.

The V and J genes are TRBV5-1 and TRBJ1-6; no firm D call. The CDR3 runs to 13 residues. V was trimmed by 4 bases and J by 6 bases, leaving 8 bases between them. Germline V gene lookup returns CDR1 SGHRS and CDR2 YFSETQ. Here the CDR3 reads CASSPAGNSPLHF. As DNA, the CDR3 is TGCGCCAGCAGCCCGGCAGGTAATTCACCCCTCCACTTT.

The chain's CDR3 is CASSIDQLAGGQDTQYF. Written as DNA, the CDR3 is TGTGCCAGTAGTATAGATCAGCTAGCGGGAGGCCAAGATACGCAGTATTTT. The V gene is TRBV19, the J gene TRBJ2-3; 11 nucleotides line up with TRBD2. The V segment lost 0 bases and the J segment 5 bases; nucleotides outside the gene matches: 7. CDR1 LNHDA and CDR2 SQIVND come from the germline V gene (reference sequence). The CDR3 is 17 amino acids.

This clone was found a few times. This rearrangement joins TRBV4-3 to TRBJ1-5; D call uncertain. This CDR3 has 16 amino acids. Germline V gene sequence: CDR1 LGHNA, CDR2 YSLEER. The V and J ends lost 2 bases and 0 bases respectively, with 11 bases between them. CDR3 DNA: TGCGCCAGCAGCCAATGGGTACGGGGTAGCAATCAGCCCCAGCATTTT. This translates into CASSQWVRGSNQPQHF.

The chain carries TRBV2 and TRBJ1-1; no firm D call. The CDR3 contains 11 residues. Germline CDR1 and CDR2: SNHLY and FYNNEI. V lost 6 bases to trimming and J lost 3 bases, with 5 bases between them. CDR3 DNA: TGTGCCAGCAGCGGGTACACTGAAGCTTTCTTT. Protein sequence: CASSGYTEAFF. Full variable domain (outside the CDR3, taken from reference TRBV2 and TRBJ1-1): EPEVTQTPSHQVTQMGQEVILRCVPISNHLYFYWYRQILGQKVEFLVSFYNNEISEKSEIFDDQFSVERPDGSNFTLKIRSTKLEDSAMYFCASSGYTEAFFGQGTRLTVV.

The genes are TRBV7-9 and TRBJ2-1, with TRBD2 matching over 8 bases. This CDR3 comprises 15 residues. Germline V gene data show CDR1 as SEHNR and CDR2 as FQNEAQ (reference sequence). V shed 4 bases and J 7 bases; nucleotides not matched to a gene: 9. CDR3 sequence: CASSSAGESLNEQFF. In DNA, the CDR3 is TGTGCCAGCAGCTCAGCGGGAGAGTCTCTTAATGAGCAGTTCTTC.

To note about this clone: This CDR3 is missing its conserved last phenylalanine or tryptophan, likely due to a read error. The rearrangement joins TRBV10-3 to TRBJ1-1; TRBD1 agrees at 12 bases. The junction had 9 bases not matched to a gene; V was cut back by 2 bases and J by 8 bases. CDR1 is ENHRY and CDR2 is SYGVKD in the germline V gene. The CDR3 contains 16 residues. CDR3 in amino acids: CAISETTPGQGAEAFL. The CDR3 coding sequence is TGTGCCATCAGTGAGACAACCCCGGGACAGGGGGCCGAAGCTTTCCTT.

This clone was found a few times. This sequence joins TRBV5-4 and TRBJ2-2; D gene unclear. V lost 0 bases to trimming and J lost 2 bases, with 5 bases between them. Looked up from germline, CDR1 is SGHNT and CDR2 is YYREEE (reference sequence). CDR3 length equals 14 residues. The CDR3: CASSLGANTGELFF. The CDR3, as DNA: TGTGCCAGCAGCTTGGGGGCAAACACCGGGGAGCTGTTTTTT.

V and J are TRBV19 and TRBJ2-3, with 9 positions matching TRBD2. V shed 4 bases, J shed 6 bases, and the junction held 11 bases outside the gene matches. Germline V gives CDR1 LNHDA, CDR2 SQIVND (reference sequence). The CDR3 spans 16 residues. The CDR3 DNA sequence: TGTGCCAGTAGTAGAGGGAGCGGGGGGCCTTGGGATACGCAGTATTTT. It is translated as CASSRGSGGPWDTQYF.

This clone came up once. Other DNA sequences in this sample translate to the same CDR3. This chain connects TRBV28 to TRBJ2-7; 8 bases are a match to TRBD1. Germline CDR1 and CDR2: MDHEN and SYDVKM. V shed 2 bases and J 4 bases; nucleotides not matched to a gene: 4. There are 14 residues in the CDR3. The DNA of the CDR3 is TGTGCCAGCAGTTTAAGGCAGGGGGCGTACGAGCAGTACTTC. This encodes CASSLRQGAYEQYF.

Only a few counts were recorded for this clone. The V and J genes are TRBV19 and TRBJ1-1; D is perhaps TRBD1 (6 bases). Germline V gene data show CDR1 as LNHDA and CDR2 as SQIVND (reference sequence). The CDR3 is made up of 15 amino acids. V shed 6 bases and J shed 5 bases, with 19 bases lying between them. The DNA of the CDR3 is TGTGCCAGTAGCCAAGAAGGGGGTTTTGGTACTGAAGCTTTCTTT. Encoded protein: CASSQEGGFGTEAFF.